This TCR beta chain was recovered during a study of T cell responses to AZD1222 COVID-19 vaccine. The CDR3 contains 14 residues. V lost 6 bases, J lost 5 bases, and 14 bases lay in between. Germline V gene data show CDR1 as MNHEY and CDR2 as SVGAGI. Produced via immunoSEQ multiplex PCR; TCRdb's table is partial and in-frame only. The sample has over 65,000 clones, around 90% seen once; the top ten hold approximately 5.8%. Sequencing was performed on peripheral blood, taken on day 0 of AZD1222 vaccination. The TCR originated in an adult in good health. The chain is built from TRBV6-5 and TRBJ2-4; the D gene is possibly TRBD2 (5 bases). CDR3 loop: CASSTSGVQNIQYF. CDR3 bases: TGTGCCAGCAGCACCTCCGGGGTCCAAAACATTCAGTACTTC.